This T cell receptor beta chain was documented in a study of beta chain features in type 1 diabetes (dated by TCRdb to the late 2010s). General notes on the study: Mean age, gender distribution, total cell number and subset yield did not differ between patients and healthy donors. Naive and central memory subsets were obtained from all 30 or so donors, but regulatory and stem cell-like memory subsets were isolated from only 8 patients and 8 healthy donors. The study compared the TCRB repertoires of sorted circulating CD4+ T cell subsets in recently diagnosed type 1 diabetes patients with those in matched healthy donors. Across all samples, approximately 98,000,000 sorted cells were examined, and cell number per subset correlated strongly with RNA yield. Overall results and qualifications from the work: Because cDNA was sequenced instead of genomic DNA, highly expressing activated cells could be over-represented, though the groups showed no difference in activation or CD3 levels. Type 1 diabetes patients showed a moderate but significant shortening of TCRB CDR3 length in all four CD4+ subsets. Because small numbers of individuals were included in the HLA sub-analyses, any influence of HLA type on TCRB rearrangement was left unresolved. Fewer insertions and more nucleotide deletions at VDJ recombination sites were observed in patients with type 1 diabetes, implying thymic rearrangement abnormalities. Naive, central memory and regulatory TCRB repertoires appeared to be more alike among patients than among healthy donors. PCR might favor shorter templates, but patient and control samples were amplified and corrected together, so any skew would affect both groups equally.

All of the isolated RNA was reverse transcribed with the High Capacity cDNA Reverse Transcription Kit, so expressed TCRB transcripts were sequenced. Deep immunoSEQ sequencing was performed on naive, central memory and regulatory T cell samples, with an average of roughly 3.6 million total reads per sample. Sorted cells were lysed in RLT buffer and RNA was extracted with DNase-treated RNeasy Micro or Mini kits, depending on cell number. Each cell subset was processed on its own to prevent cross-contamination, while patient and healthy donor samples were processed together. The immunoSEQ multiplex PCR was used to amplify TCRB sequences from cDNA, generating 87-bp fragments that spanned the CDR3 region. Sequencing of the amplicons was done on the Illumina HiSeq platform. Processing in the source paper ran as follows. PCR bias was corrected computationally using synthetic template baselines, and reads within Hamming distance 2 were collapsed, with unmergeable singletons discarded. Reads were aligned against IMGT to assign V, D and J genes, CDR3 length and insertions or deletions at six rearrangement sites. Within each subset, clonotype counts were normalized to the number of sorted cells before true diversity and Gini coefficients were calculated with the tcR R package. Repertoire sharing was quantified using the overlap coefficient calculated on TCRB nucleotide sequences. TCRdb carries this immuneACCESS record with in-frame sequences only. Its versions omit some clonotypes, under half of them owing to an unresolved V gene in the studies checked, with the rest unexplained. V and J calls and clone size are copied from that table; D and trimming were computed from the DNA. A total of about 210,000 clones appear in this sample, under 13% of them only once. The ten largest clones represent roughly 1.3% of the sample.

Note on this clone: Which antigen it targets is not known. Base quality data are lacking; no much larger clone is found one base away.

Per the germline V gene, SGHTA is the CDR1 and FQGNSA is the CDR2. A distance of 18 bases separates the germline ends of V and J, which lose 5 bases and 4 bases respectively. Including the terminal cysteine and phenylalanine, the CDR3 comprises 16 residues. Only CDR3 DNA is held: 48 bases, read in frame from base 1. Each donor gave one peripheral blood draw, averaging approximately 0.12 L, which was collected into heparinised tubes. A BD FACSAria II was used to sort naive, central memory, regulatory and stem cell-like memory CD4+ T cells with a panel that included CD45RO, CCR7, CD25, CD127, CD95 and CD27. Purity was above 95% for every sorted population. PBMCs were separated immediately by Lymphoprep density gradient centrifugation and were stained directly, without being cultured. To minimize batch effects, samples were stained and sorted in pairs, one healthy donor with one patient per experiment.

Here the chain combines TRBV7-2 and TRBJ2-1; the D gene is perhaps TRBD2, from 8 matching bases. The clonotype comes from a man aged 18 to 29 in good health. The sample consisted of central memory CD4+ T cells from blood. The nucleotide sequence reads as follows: TGTGCCAGCAGCCCGGGAGGGGGCGGGGGATACAATGAGCAGTTCTTC. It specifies CASSPGGGGGYNEQFF.